The 19 T cell receptor beta chains in this list originate from one sample, sequenced in a study of OX40 agonist ivuxolimab in advanced cancers. The protocol used for the library was the immunoSEQ multiplex PCR assay. The source is immuneACCESS, and TCRdb retained only in-frame sequences with V and J called. Part of the clones is not carried over; for the studies checked, unresolved V genes explain less than half of this, and the remainder is unexplained. For this sample there are around 19,000 clones; approximately 78% appear just once. 26% of the sample comes from the top ten. The sample consisted of CD4+ or CD8+ T cells sorted from blood, taken in a trial of the OX40 agonist ivuxolimab. The receptors stem from an adult with an advanced solid tumor such as melanoma, head and neck, liver or kidney cancer.

The chain links TRBV19 to TRBJ1-1, with D unresolved. V was cut by 1 base and J by 4 bases, with 7 bases left in between. The germline V gene encodes CDR1 LNHDA and CDR2 SQIVND (reference sequence). The length of the CDR3 is 13 residues. As DNA, the CDR3 is TGTGCCAGTAGTATAGGATTCGGCACTGAAGCTTTCTTT. It specifies CASSIGFGTEAFF.

The rearrangement joins TRBV7-2 to TRBJ2-3; D unresolved. Trimming took 1 base from V and 7 from J, leaving 9 bases between them. The CDR3 is made up of 13 amino acids. Germline-derived CDR1 and CDR2 are SGHTA and FQGNSA. CDR3 DNA: TGTGCCAGCAGCTTAGTCGTCACGCATACGCAGTATTTT. It translates to CASSLVVTHTQYF.

J is TRBJ1-1 and V is TRBV6-5, with D possibly TRBD1 on 5 matching bases. Trimming removed 7 bases at V and 4 bases at J, with 13 bases between. The CDR3 has 13 residues. Germline CDR1 MNHEY, CDR2 SVGAGI. Here the CDR3 reads CASTPGWATEAFF. The CDR3 DNA follows: TGTGCCAGCACCCCAGGGTGGGCCACTGAAGCTTTCTTT.

The chain is built from TRBV7-8 and TRBJ1-1; no firm D call. Germline CDR1 SGHVS, CDR2 FQNEAQ. V shed 3 bases and J shed 1 base, with 9 bases lying between them. This CDR3 region has 14 residues. CDR3 coding DNA: TGTGCCAGCAGCTTCAGTCGGAAGAACACTGAAGCTTTCTTT. This translates into CASSFSRKNTEAFF.

The chain carries TRBV5-4 and TRBJ1-2; 8 nucleotides agree with TRBD1. Germline V gene data show CDR1 as SGHNT and CDR2 as YYREEE (reference sequence). The CDR3 is 14 residues long. V lost 4 bases and J lost 4; bases outside the gene matches: 6. CDR3 amino acids: CASSPGTGLYGYTF. The CDR3, as DNA: TGTGCCAGCAGCCCCGGGACAGGACTCTATGGCTACACCTTC.

The chain uses TRBV5-4 and TRBJ2-7; D might be TRBD2 (6 bases). The CDR3 is made up of 14 amino acids. Germline CDR1 and CDR2: SGHNT and YYREEE (reference sequence). V was cut by 2 bases and J by 5 bases, with 14 bases left in between. CDR3 in DNA: TGTGCCAGCAGCTTCCGGGACTCCAGGGACGAGCAGTACTTC. Its protein is CASSFRDSRDEQYF. Based on the CDR3 plus reference TRBV5-4 and TRBJ2-7, the full variable domain is ETGVTQSPTHLIKTRGQQVTLRCSSQSGHNTVSWYQQALGQGPQFIFQYYREEENGRGNFPPRFSGLQFPNYSSELNVNALELDDSALYLCASSFRDSRDEQYFGPGTRLTVT.

V and J are TRBV7-3 and TRBJ2-3; D is tentatively TRBD1 or TRBD2 (6 bases each). The ends were cut back, 5 bases at V and 5 bases at J, with 14 bases in the middle. CDR3 length: 14 residues. Looked up from germline, CDR1 is SGHTA and CDR2 is FQGTGA. CDR3 loop: CASSPTGGRDTQYF. CDR3 DNA: TGTGCCAGCAGCCCCACCGGGGGCAGAGATACGCAGTATTTT.

This chain connects TRBV28 to TRBJ2-7; 8 nucleotides align to TRBD1. V shed 7 bases, J shed 5 bases, and the junction held 13 bases outside the gene matches. Germline lookup yields CDR1 MDHEN and CDR2 SYDVKM. The CDR3 has 15 amino acids. The CDR3 here is CASNPDEAGGNEQYF. The CDR3 DNA follows: TGTGCCAGCAATCCCGACGAGGCAGGGGGCAACGAGCAGTACTTC.

V is TRBV29-1 and J is TRBJ2-7, with a possible D match to TRBD2 (6 bases). Germline CDR1 and CDR2: SQVTM and ANQGSEA. Trimming pared 4 bases from V and 3 bases from J, leaving 13 bases between. The CDR3 runs to 13 residues. The DNA of the CDR3 is TGCAGCGTTGGCCAAGGGACTTACTACGAGCAGTACTTC. Translation: CSVGQGTYYEQYF.

V usage is TRBV9 and J usage is TRBJ2-3; D ambiguous. Germline-derived CDR1 and CDR2 are SGDLS and YYNGEE. This CDR3 region has 17 residues. The germline V and J ends were trimmed by 0 bases and 4 bases, with 18 bases remaining between them. The chain's CDR3 is CASSVGAVGKNPDTQYF. DNA of the CDR3: TGTGCCAGCAGCGTAGGGGCAGTGGGTAAGAACCCAGATACGCAGTATTTT. The full variable domain, rest sourced from reference TRBV9 and TRBJ2-3, is DSGVTQTPKHLITATGQRVTLRCSPRSGDLSVYWYQQSLDQGLQFLIQYYNGEERAKGNILERFSAQQFPDLHSELNLSSLELGDSALYFCASSVGAVGKNPDTQYFGPGTRLTVL.

Worth noting for this clone: The germline gene is not matched at one end of the junction; a read error may be the cause. CDR3 sequence (DNA): TGTGCCATCAGTGAGTCGGCTGATTGGCAGCCCCAGCATTTT. Translating gives CAISESADWQPQHF. The J gene is TRBJ1-5, the V gene TRBV6-5; D is undetermined. The CDR3 length is 14 residues. Germline loops: CDR1 MNHEY, CDR2 SVGAGI.

The table lists this clone with a few counts. V and J are TRBV9 and TRBJ2-5, with D possibly matching TRBD2 (6 bases). The CDR3 is made up of 13 amino acids. The ends were cut back, 0 bases at V and 5 bases at J, with 8 bases in the middle. From germline, CDR1 is SGDLS and CDR2 YYNGEE. The CDR3: CASSVGDSETQYF. The DNA of the CDR3 is TGTGCCAGCAGCGTAGGGGACTCCGAGACCCAGTACTTC. The full variable domain, completed using reference TRBV9 and TRBJ2-5, is DSGVTQTPKHLITATGQRVTLRCSPRSGDLSVYWYQQSLDQGLQFLIQYYNGEERAKGNILERFSAQQFPDLHSELNLSSLELGDSALYFCASSVGDSETQYFGPGTRLLVL.

The chain has TRBV27 and TRBJ2-3; D possibly matches TRBD1 or TRBD2 (5 bases each). Germline V gene sequence: CDR1 MNHEY, CDR2 SMNVEV (reference sequence). This CDR3 is 15 amino acids long. The V gene lost 1 base and the J gene lost 5 bases, with 13 bases spanning the gap. CDR3 coding DNA: TGTGCCAGCAGTTTATGGGGGTTGGAGCTAGATACGCAGTATTTT. This gives the protein CASSLWGLELDTQYF.

The chain employs TRBV6-5 and TRBJ1-1; D is unclear. Germline lookup yields CDR1 MNHEY and CDR2 SVGAGI. The CDR3 extends over 13 amino acids. V was cut by 4 bases and J by 7 bases, with 13 bases left in between. The CDR3, as DNA: TGTGCCAGCAGTTTAGGTCGAGGACTTGAAGCTTTCTTT. This encodes CASSLGRGLEAFF.

This clone was observed a single time. The chain uses TRBV6-1 and TRBJ1-1, with no clear D. V was pared by 3 bases and J by 0 bases, with 5 bases between. The germline CDR1 and CDR2 sequences are MNHNS and SASEGT. The CDR3 length is 13 residues. The CDR3 nucleotides read TGTGCCAGCAGTGATACGATGAACACTGAAGCTTTCTTT. It is translated as CASSDTMNTEAFF.

V gene TRBV27 combines with J gene TRBJ2-3; D uncertain. The ends were cut back, 1 base at V and 2 bases at J, with 10 bases in the middle. Germline V gives CDR1 MNHEY, CDR2 SMNVEV (reference sequence). CDR3 size: 15 residues. CDR3 loop: CASSLFAGTTDTQYF. The CDR3 DNA follows: TGTGCCAGCAGTTTATTTGCAGGAACCACAGATACGCAGTATTTT.

On this clone: A read error may be the cause here, since a much bigger clone is one base away. The chain carries TRBV30 and TRBJ2-5; D remains unclear. The CDR3 sequence is 12 residues long. Between the trimmed V and J ends, which lost 0 bases and 11 bases, there was a span of 13 bases. The germline gives CDR1 GTSNPN, CDR2 SVGIG (reference sequence). The CDR3 nucleotides are TGTGCCTGGAGTGTTTCCCACTACGAACAGTACTTC. It yields the protein CAWSVSHYEQYF.

The chain uses TRBV4-1 and TRBJ2-3; unclear D gene. This CDR3 comprises 16 residues. V lost 0 bases and J 2 bases, leaving 12 bases between the germline ends. Germline V gives CDR1 MGHRA, CDR2 YSYEKL. The CDR3 sequence: CASSQDQFRDTDTQYF. In DNA form, the CDR3 reads TGCGCCAGCAGCCAAGACCAGTTTCGCGACACAGATACGCAGTATTTT.

The genes are TRBV7-8 and TRBJ1-1; 7 positions match TRBD1. CDR1 is SGHVS, CDR2 FQNEAQ, per germline. The CDR3 sequence is 14 residues long. Germline trimming cut 4 bases from V and 4 bases from J; bases unmatched to any gene: 6. CDR3 protein: CASSYHDRATEAFF. The CDR3 bases are TGTGCCAGCAGCTACCATGACAGGGCCACTGAAGCTTTCTTT.